Listed below are T cell receptor beta chains from one sample, sequenced in a study of T cell repertoires in cytomegalovirus infection. TCRdb reprocessed the reads with MiXCR, giving one entry per CDR3 protein. The sample includes some 500,000 distinct CDR3 sequences, roughly 43% seen only once; the top ten take around 46%. Their antigens remain unidentified. Sequenced here: cultured PBMCs, sampled from culture after CMV antigen stimulation. The receptors shown here come from a human donor in good health (CMV status not recorded). Some clones in this sample may be carry-over from other donors' samples. Each CDR3 is given with its conserved first and last residue. A D gene is named only where the DNA matches it firmly. Part of the rows lack a size; the others show once, few, many or a class for expanded clones.

CDR3 length: 10; D gene: .; clone size: .; J gene: TRBJ1-1; V gene: TRBV28; CDR3 DNA: TGTGCCAGCAGTTCTTTTGAAGCTTTCTTT; CDR3 protein: CASSSFEAFF
CDR3 length: 14; D gene: TRBD1; clone size: .; J gene: TRBJ1-2; V gene: TRBV28; CDR3 DNA: TGTGCCAGCAGTTTATTTCCAGGGGGCTATGGCTACACCTTC; CDR3 protein: CASSLFPGGYGYTF
CDR3 length: 15; D gene: .; clone size: few; J gene: TRBJ2-1; V gene: TRBV7-2; CDR3 DNA: TGTGCCAGCAGCCCGCCTTCCCAGGGCTTAGATGAGCAGTTCTTC; CDR3 protein: CASSPPSQGLDEQFF
CDR3 length: 13; D gene: .; clone size: .; J gene: TRBJ2-7; V gene: TRBV28; CDR3 DNA: TGTGCCGCGCTAGGAGCGGGCAGACACGAGCAGTACTTC; CDR3 protein: CAALGAGRHEQYF
CDR3 length: 13; D gene: .; clone size: .; J gene: TRBJ2-1; V gene: TRBV7-2; CDR3 DNA: TGTGCCAGCAGCTTAGTACGGTTGAATGAGCAGTTCTTC; CDR3 protein: CASSLVRLNEQFF
CDR3 length: 13; D gene: .; clone size: .; J gene: TRBJ2-1; V gene: TRBV7-2; CDR3 DNA: TGTGCCAGCAGCTTAGATGAAACCAATGAGCAGTTCTTC; CDR3 protein: CASSLDETNEQFF
CDR3 length: 14; D gene: .; clone size: .; J gene: TRBJ2-7; V gene: TRBV19; CDR3 DNA: TGTGCCAGTAAGTGGGCTGAGAGCTCCTACGAGCAGTACTTC; CDR3 protein: CASKWAESSYEQYF
CDR3 length: 15; D gene: .; clone size: .; J gene: TRBJ2-5; V gene: TRBV7-8; CDR3 DNA: TGTGCCAGTCGACGGGGGCGAGGAGGGCAAGAGACCCAGTACTTC; CDR3 protein: CASRRGRGGQETQYF
CDR3 length: 16; D gene: TRBD1; clone size: .; J gene: TRBJ2-5; V gene: TRBV24-1; CDR3 DNA: TGTGCCCTCCCGAGGTGGGCAGGGGGCTTCCAAGAGACCCAGTACTTC; CDR3 protein: CALPRWAGGFQETQYF
CDR3 length: 14; D gene: .; clone size: once; J gene: TRBJ2-2; V gene: TRBV5-4; CDR3 DNA: TGTGCCTTCAATCCCAGGGAATTGACCGGGGAGCTGTTTTTT; CDR3 protein: CAFNPRELTGELFF
CDR3 length: 19; D gene: .; clone size: few; J gene: TRBJ1-6; V gene: TRBV11-2; CDR3 DNA: TGTGCCAGCAGCCCTAGGTGGGGCCAGGCAAACTCCTATAATTCACCCCTCCACTTT; CDR3 protein: CASSPRWGQANSYNSPLHF
CDR3 length: 15; D gene: .; clone size: .; J gene: TRBJ1-6; V gene: TRBV4-3; CDR3 DNA: TGCGCCAGCAGCCTGGGTACGGGGTATAATTCACCCCTCCACTTT; CDR3 protein: CASSLGTGYNSPLHF
CDR3 length: 14; D gene: .; clone size: .; J gene: TRBJ1-1; V gene: TRBV7-4; CDR3 DNA: TGTGCCAGCAGCCATCGAGGGATCGGCACTGAAGCTTTCTTT; CDR3 protein: CASSHRGIGTEAFF
CDR3 length: 13; D gene: .; clone size: .; J gene: TRBJ1-1; V gene: TRBV18; CDR3 DNA: TGTGCCAGCTCGAACGGGGGTTGGGCTGAAGCTTTCTTT; CDR3 protein: CASSNGGWAEAFF
CDR3 length: 16; D gene: .; clone size: .; J gene: TRBJ1-6; V gene: TRBV6-5; CDR3 DNA: TGTGCCAGCAGTTATACAAGGGGCAGGAATAATTCACCCCTCCACTTT; CDR3 protein: CASSYTRGRNNSPLHF